This TCR beta chain was observed in a study of blood T cells in healthy people across ages. Study results and limitations: There was a strong correlation between TCR beta diversity and naive T cell percentage.

There are a few counts of this clonotype. Its antigen is currently unknown. Germline CDR1 DFQATT, CDR2 SNEGSKA (reference sequence). The CDR3 runs to 13 residues. V lost 6 bases and J 7 bases, leaving 16 bases between the germline ends. Using a J-beta primer mix together with a sample-barcoded 5' primer, a second PCR was run for roughly 7 to 11 cycles. TCRdb reprocessed the 5' RACE reads via MiXCR and lists one record per CDR3 protein. Of roughly 1.4 million distinct CDR3 sequences in the sample, approximately 59% were seen once. The clonotype comes from a man between 18 and 35 years old in good health. The chain has TRBV20-1 and TRBJ2-1, with D perhaps TRBD2 (7 bases). Source material: blood. The CDR3 coding sequence is TGCAGTGCGGAAGGGGGGGGCAGAAATGAGCAGTTCTTC. It is translated as CSAEGGGRNEQFF.